Below, 18 T cell receptor beta chains from the same sample are listed, as sequenced in a study of T and B cells in COVID-19 patients. TRB rearrangements were amplified by multiplex PCR with BIOMED2 TRB-A/B primers. A single record per CDR3 protein comes from TCRdb applying MiXCR to the multiplex PCR reads. Among roughly 3,500 distinct CDR3 sequences, approximately 20% were seen once, and the ten largest hold about 25%. From blood, roughly 220-550 ng of genomic DNA served as TRB template. The sequencing input was blood. These receptors came from a human donor with active COVID-19.

The rearrangement links TRBV20-1 to TRBJ1-5, with D hard to call. V was clipped by 7 bases and J by 1 base, with 14 bases between them. The CDR3 has 14 amino acids. Germline assignment: CDR1 DFQATT and CDR2 SNEGSKA (reference sequence). CDR3 DNA: TGCAGTGGAGCTGCGGGGAACAGCAATCAGCCCCAGCATTTT. This translates into CSGAAGNSNQPQHF.

Concerning this clonotype: A much bigger clone sits one base away, suggesting this may be a read error. The CDR3 end shows no conserved phenylalanine or tryptophan, and so a read error is likely. The chain links TRBV5-1 to TRBJ2-7; TRBD1 might be the D (5 bases). CDR3 length: 14 residues. Germline assignment: CDR1 SGHRS and CDR2 YFSETQ. Trimming left V 3 bases short and J 6 bases short, with 16 bases between. The CDR3 loop is CASSSWLDKGEQYL. Written as DNA, the CDR3 is TGCGCCAGCAGCTCATGGTTGGACAAAGGCGAGCAGTACTTA.

By its share, this clonotype is medium-sized (0.01 to 0.1%). This sequence joins TRBV30 and TRBJ2-4, with unresolved D. The CDR3 is 12 amino acids. Germline lookup yields CDR1 GTSNPN and CDR2 SVGIG (reference sequence). V was clipped by 0 bases and J by 7 bases, with 7 bases between them. The CDR3 DNA reads TGTGCCTGGAGTGTACTTAGGAACATTCAGTACTTC. Protein product: CAWSVLRNIQYF. The full variable domain, its missing parts supplied by reference TRBV30 and TRBJ2-4, is SQTIHQWPATLVQPVGSPLSLECTVEGTSNPNLYWYRQAAGRGLQLLFYSVGIGQISSEVPQNLSASRPQDRQFILSSKKLLLSDSGFYLCAWSVLRNIQYFGAGTRLSVL.

The V call is TRBV14, the J call TRBJ2-7, with 11 bases lining up with TRBD2. Looked up from germline, CDR1 is SGHDN and CDR2 is FVKESK. V was clipped by 0 bases and J by 3 bases; unmatched bases: 7. The CDR3 covers 17 residues. Here the CDR3 DNA reads TGTGCCAGCAGCCAAGATCGCCTAGCGGGGGGTAACTACGAGCAGTACTTC. Protein product: CASSQDRLAGGNYEQYF.

In its sample, this clonotype ranks as medium-sized. The CDR3 region is CASSYDGKYGYTF. As DNA, the CDR3 is TGTGCCAGCAGTTACGATGGCAAGTATGGCTACACCTTC. The chain recombines TRBV6-5 with TRBJ1-2; no definite D call. Germline V gene data show CDR1 as MNHEY and CDR2 as SVGAGI. V lost 2 bases and J lost 5, with 9 bases in between. The CDR3 consists of 13 residues.

Comments on this clonotype: A read error may explain this, as a much larger clone is one base away. As the CDR3 is not closed by the conserved phenylalanine or tryptophan, this likely results from a read error. It is unclear where the CDR3 begins or ends on the DNA, so no DNA is shown, and the CDR3 is as TCRdb lists it. This rearrangement joins TRBV12-3 or TRBV12-4 to TRBJ2-2. The CDR3 adds up to 15 amino acids, both ends counted. The CDR3 spells CASSLVAIFNGELFI.

This clonotype showed up just a few times. CDR3 nucleotide sequence: TGCGCCAGCAGCCCCACTATGGATGGCTACACCTTC. This sequence encodes CASSPTMDGYTF. This chain uses TRBV5-1 with TRBJ1-2; D gene ambiguous. Germline-derived CDR1 and CDR2 are SGHRS and YFSETQ. Trimming removed 4 bases from V and 6 bases from J, with 10 bases in between. This CDR3 is built from 12 residues.

This clonotype is medium-sized within its sample. The chain carries TRBV19 and TRBJ1-1; TRBD1 might be the D (5 bases). The CDR3 covers 13 residues. Between the trimmed V and J ends, which lost 7 bases and 3 bases, there was a span of 12 bases. Germline assignment: CDR1 LNHDA and CDR2 SQIVND (reference sequence). In nucleotides, the CDR3 is TGTGCCAGTAAGGGCAGGGTAGACACTGAAGCTTTCTTT. Encoded protein: CASKGRVDTEAFF.

By share, this clonotype ranks as medium-sized. The CDR3 DNA reads TGTGCCAGCAGTCCCGGAGCCGGGGCCTTGGGCGACTATGGCTACACCTTC. Amino acids: CASSPGAGALGDYGYTF. The gene calls are TRBV27 and TRBJ1-2; a weak D match, TRBD1 (5 bases). Trimming left V 5 bases short and J 3 bases short, with 22 bases between. Looked up from germline, CDR1 is MNHEY and CDR2 is SMNVEV (reference sequence). The CDR3 covers 17 residues.

This clonotype was observed once. The chain employs TRBV28 and TRBJ2-7, with D unclear. Per germline, CDR1 MDHEN and CDR2 SYDVKM. V dropped 4 bases and J dropped 0 bases, with 13 bases sitting between them. The CDR3 loop spans 15 amino acids. CDR3 coding DNA: TGTGCCAGCAGTTCCCCTGGAGCAATCTCCTACGAGCAGTACTTC. It encodes CASSSPGAISYEQYF. Based on the CDR3 plus reference TRBV28 and TRBJ2-7, the full variable domain is DVKVTQSSRYLVKRTGEKVFLECVQDMDHENMFWYRQDPGLGLRLIYFSYDVKMKEKGDIPEGYSVSREKKERFSLILESASTNQTSMYLCASSSPGAISYEQYFGPGTRLTVT.

This clonotype was recorded at least ten times. The rearrangement links TRBV11-2 to TRBJ2-1, with a tentative D call TRBD2 (5 bases). Trimming took 5 bases from V and 6 from J, leaving 11 bases between them. Germline lookup yields CDR1 SGHAT and CDR2 FQNNGV. This CDR3 contains 13 residues. The CDR3 DNA reads TGTGCCAGCAGCCCCTGGACTCTCAATGAGCAGTTCTTC. It translates to CASSPWTLNEQFF. The full variable domain, its missing parts supplied by reference TRBV11-2 and TRBJ2-1, is EAGVAQSPRYKIIEKRQSVAFWCNPISGHATLYWYQQILGQGPKLLIQFQNNGVVDDSQLPKDRFSAERLKGVDSTLKIQPAKLEDSAVYLCASSPWTLNEQFFGPGTRLTVL.

This clonotype is categorized as medium-sized. The chain is built from TRBV6-5 and TRBJ2-1; 7 bases map to TRBD2. Germline lookup yields CDR1 MNHEY and CDR2 SVGAGI. The CDR3 length is 17 residues. V trimming: 6 bases; J trimming: 0 bases; junction bases outside the gene matches: 11. CDR3 amino acids: CASSSRSGFSSYNEQFF. The CDR3 DNA reads as TGTGCCAGCAGCTCCCGTAGCGGGTTCAGCTCCTACAATGAGCAGTTCTTC.

CDR3 in amino acids: CASSLEDGTQYF. CDR3 bases: TGTGCCAGCAGCTTAGAAGACGGTACGCAGTATTTT. This chain connects TRBV7-9 to TRBJ2-3; D remains ambiguous. CDR3 size: 12 residues. Trimming took 1 base from V and 8 from J, leaving 7 bases between them. Germline assignment: CDR1 SEHNR and CDR2 FQNEAQ (reference sequence).

Remarks on this clonotype: A read error is possible here, since a much larger clone lies one base away. The chain joins TRBV6-2 or TRBV6-3 to TRBJ1-5, with D possibly being TRBD1 (5 bases). The CDR3 length is 14 residues. In germline, CDR1 is MNHEY, CDR2 SVGEGT. V gave up 5 bases and J gave up 12 bases, with 20 bases separating them. The CDR3 loop reads CASSRRDRLTCQHF. CDR3 nucleotides: TGTGCCAGCAGTCGCCGGGACCGCCTAACATGCCAGCATTTT.

This clonotype is categorized as medium-sized. V usage is TRBV4-3 and J usage is TRBJ2-7, with unresolved D. The CDR3 has 13 residues. V gave up 0 bases and J gave up 4 bases, with 7 bases separating them. Germline CDR1 is LGHNA and CDR2 is YSLEER. CDR3 nucleotide sequence: TGCGCCAGCAGCCAAGAGATTTCGTACGAGCAGTACTTC. It codes for CASSQEISYEQYF.

By share, this clonotype counts as medium-sized. CDR3 amino acids: CASSLASGGSSYEQYF. CDR3 in DNA: TGTGCCAGCAGCTTAGCGTCCGGCGGGAGTTCCTACGAGCAGTACTTC. V usage is TRBV13 and J usage is TRBJ2-7, with 7 nucleotides matching TRBD2. The CDR3 is 16 amino acids. The V gene's germline CDR1 is PRHDT and CDR2 FYEKMQ (reference sequence). V gave up 1 base and J gave up 1 base; unmatched junction bases: 7.

This clonotype is termed medium-sized. The chain links TRBV5-4 to TRBJ1-2, with 8 positions matching TRBD1. This CDR3 has 13 amino acids. V was clipped by 0 bases and J by 12 bases; unmatched bases: 7. The germline V gene has CDR1 SGHNT and CDR2 YYREEE (reference sequence). For the CDR3, the DNA is TGTGCCAGCAGCTTGGAATCACAGGGGGGAAACACCTTC. It codes for CASSLESQGGNTF.

In its sample, this clonotype ranks as medium-sized. This sequence joins TRBV11-1 and TRBJ2-5; the D gene is possibly TRBD2 (6 bases). This CDR3 comprises 15 residues. Germline V lookup: CDR1 SGHAT, CDR2 FQDESV (reference sequence). Trimming took 1 base from V and 5 from J, leaving 14 bases between them. CDR3 nucleotide sequence: TGTGCCAGCAGCTTAGGTGGGACGGGAGCGGAGACCCAGTACTTC. Amino acid sequence: CASSLGGTGAETQYF. Drawing the rest from reference TRBV11-1 and TRBJ2-5, the complete variable domain is EAEVAQSPRYKITEKSQAVAFWCDPISGHATLYWYRQILGQGPELLVQFQDESVVDDSQLPKDRFSAERLKGVDSTLKIQPAELGDSAMYLCASSLGGTGAETQYFGPGTRLLVL.